This passage covers 16 T cell receptor beta chains from one sample sequenced in a study of T cells after yellow fever vaccination. TCRdb reprocessed the 5' RACE reads with MiXCR, giving one entry per CDR3 protein. The sample lists some 340,000 distinct CDR3 sequences; about 10% were seen once. This sample comprised CD4+ T cells sorted from PBMCs, obtained 45 days after the yellow fever booster vaccination. These receptor sequences come from a man aged 18 to 30 who received the YFV17D yellow fever vaccine.

V and J are TRBV9 and TRBJ2-3, with a weak D call TRBD1 (6 bases). The CDR3 consists of 15 residues. V shed 3 bases and J shed 1 base, with 12 bases lying between them. CDR1 SGDLS and CDR2 YYNGEE come from the germline V gene. Here the CDR3 DNA reads TGTGCCAGCAGCGCCCACAGGGCCCGCACAGATACGCAGTATTTT. This encodes CASSAHRARTDTQYF.

The chain uses TRBV9 and TRBJ2-6, with D possibly being TRBD1 or TRBD2 (5 bases each). Trimming took 4 bases from V and 4 from J, leaving 12 bases between them. The CDR3 has 15 residues. In germline, CDR1 is SGDLS, CDR2 YYNGEE. CDR3 nucleotide sequence: TGTGCCAGCAGCCCCGGGGCCTTAGGGGCCAACGTCCTGACTTTC. Its translation: CASSPGALGANVLTF. The full variable domain, its missing parts supplied by reference TRBV9 and TRBJ2-6, is DSGVTQTPKHLITATGQRVTLRCSPRSGDLSVYWYQQSLDQGLQFLIQYYNGEERAKGNILERFSAQQFPDLHSELNLSSLELGDSALYFCASSPGALGANVLTFGAGSRLTVL.

There are a few counts of this clonotype. The chain joins TRBV7-3 to TRBJ1-6; D gene ambiguous. The germline V gene encodes CDR1 SGHTA and CDR2 FQGTGA. V lost 5 bases and J lost 7, with 15 bases in between. There are 15 residues in the CDR3. The CDR3 loop is CASSPGVQTNSPLHF. CDR3 sequence (DNA): TGTGCCAGCAGCCCTGGGGTTCAGACCAATTCACCCCTCCACTTT.

This clonotype was seen more than once but under ten times. The rearrangement uses TRBV5-6 and TRBJ1-5, with D hard to call. The CDR3 has 12 residues. Trimming shortened V by 4 bases and J by 7 bases, and 9 bases separated the two germline ends. Per germline, CDR1 SGHDT and CDR2 YYEEEE. In DNA, the CDR3 is TGTGCCAGCAGCACCCATGGGCAGCCCCAGCATTTT. Translating gives CASSTHGQPQHF.

This chain joins TRBV20-1 and TRBJ2-3, with 10 bases that match TRBD2. The CDR3 is 18 residues long. With 1 base clipped from V and 0 bases from J, the junction kept 10 bases outside the gene matches. Per the germline V gene, CDR1 is DFQATT and CDR2 is SNEGSKA (reference sequence). The CDR3 nucleotides read TGCAGTGCTAGAGGTTCCCCTAGCGGGGGTAAAAGCACAGATACGCAGTATTTT. Translating it yields CSARGSPSGGKSTDTQYF.

The CDR3 loop reads CASSYDQGWDQPQHF. CDR3 in DNA: TGTGCCAGCAGTTACGATCAGGGATGGGATCAGCCCCAGCATTTT. This chain links TRBV6-2 or TRBV6-3 with TRBJ1-5, with a weak D call TRBD1 (5 bases). V lost 2 bases and J 5 bases, leaving 13 bases between the germline ends. The CDR3 loop spans 15 amino acids. Germline-derived CDR1 and CDR2 are MNHEY and SVGEGT.

This sequence joins TRBV4-1 and TRBJ2-3; TRBD2 might be the D (8 bases). Germline loops: CDR1 MGHRA, CDR2 YSYEKL. The CDR3 is 16 residues long. V was trimmed by 0 bases and J by 5 bases, leaving 15 bases between them. The CDR3 sequence: CASSQESSGDRDTQYF. The CDR3 nucleotides are TGCGCCAGCAGCCAAGAGAGTAGCGGGGACAGAGATACGCAGTATTTT.

This clonotype occurred a few times. V usage is TRBV24-1 and J usage is TRBJ1-4; TRBD1 is a possible D gene (5 bases). V was clipped by 4 bases and J by 5 bases, with 10 bases between them. This CDR3 comprises 14 residues. Per the germline V gene, CDR1 is KGHDR and CDR2 is SFDVKD. CDR3 sequence: CATSEGGRNEKLFF. The DNA of the CDR3 is TGTGCCACCAGTGAGGGGGGAAGGAATGAAAAACTGTTTTTT.

V is TRBV29-1 and J is TRBJ1-6; 9 bases match TRBD1. This CDR3 region has 11 residues. Germline V gene data show CDR1 as SQVTM and CDR2 as ANQGSEA. After removal of 6 bases from V and 14 bases from J, the junction contained 5 bases not matched to a gene. CDR3 sequence reads: CSVGTGGTLHF. The CDR3 nucleotides read TGCAGCGTGGGAACAGGGGGCACCCTCCACTTT.

As for this clonotype: Possible read error: a much larger clone is one base away. The chain has TRBV6-5 and TRBJ2-1, with D possibly being TRBD1 or TRBD2 (5 bases each). Germline V gene lookup returns CDR1 MNHEY and CDR2 SVGAGI. The V end was cut by 5 bases, the J end by 4 bases, with 12 bases between. The CDR3 covers 14 residues. CDR3 coding DNA: TGTGCCAGCAGTAGGGACGCGGCGTACAATGAGCAGTTCTTC. Translating it yields CASSRDAAYNEQFF.

This clonotype was seen only a few times. The V and J genes are TRBV10-1 and TRBJ2-5; TRBD2 agrees at 8 bases. CDR3 size: 14 residues. Germline V gives CDR1 WNHNN, CDR2 SYGVQD (reference sequence). V trimming: 3 bases; J trimming: 1 base; junction bases outside the gene matches: 1. The CDR3 nucleotides read TGCGCCAGCAGTGAAGCGGGGGCCCAAGAGACCCAGTACTTC. Its translation is CASSEAGAQETQYF.

This clonotype was observed at least ten times. The rearrangement links TRBV11-2 to TRBJ2-3; a weak D match, TRBD1 (7 bases). Germline V gene lookup returns CDR1 SGHAT and CDR2 FQNNGV. The CDR3 is made up of 13 amino acids. V dropped 11 bases and J dropped 3 bases, with 15 bases sitting between them. The DNA of the CDR3 is TGTGCCGGACAGGCGCTAGCGACAGATACGCAGTATTTT. Translating it yields CAGQALATDTQYF.

In this sample, this clonotype turned up many times. The rearrangement links TRBV3-1 to TRBJ2-2, with 8 bases fitting TRBD2. CDR1 LGHDT and CDR2 YNNKEL come from the germline V gene (reference sequence). V dropped 3 bases and J dropped 2; count of bases not matched to a gene: 2. The CDR3 covers 15 residues. CDR3 nucleotide sequence: TGTGCCAGCAGCCAGGGACTAGTCAACACCGGGGAGCTGTTTTTT. This sequence encodes CASSQGLVNTGELFF.

This chain links TRBV6-2 or TRBV6-3 with TRBJ1-1; the match to TRBD1 covers 7 bases. The CDR3 spans 13 residues. The germline V gene has CDR1 MNHEY and CDR2 SVGEGT. The V gene end was trimmed by 6 bases and the J gene end by 4 bases; junction bases not matched to a gene: 5. The chain's CDR3 is CASRSGGPTEAFF. CDR3 bases: TGTGCCAGCAGATCAGGGGGGCCCACTGAAGCTTTCTTT.

This clonotype was seen at least ten times. The V gene is TRBV11-2, the J gene TRBJ1-2, with no clear D. V gave up 5 bases and J gave up 2 bases, with 9 bases separating them. Germline V gene data show CDR1 as SGHAT and CDR2 as FQNNGV. The CDR3 runs to 13 residues. The CDR3 DNA follows: TGTGCCAGCAGCCCGTTAGAGAACTATGGCTACACCTTC. This sequence encodes CASSPLENYGYTF.

In its sample, this clonotype was seen a few times. This chain joins TRBV10-1 and TRBJ2-1; the match to TRBD2 covers 8 bases. Germline values: CDR1 WNHNN, CDR2 SYGVQD (reference sequence). The CDR3 is 15 amino acids. The trim removed 5 bases at V and 2 bases at J, leaving 5 bases unmatched. CDR3 bases: TGCGCCAGCAGTTCAGCGGGGGACACCTACAATGAGCAGTTCTTC. Translated: CASSSAGDTYNEQFF.